This T cell receptor beta chain was retrieved from a study of blood T cell repertoires in COVID-19. Trimming took 3 bases from V and 8 from J; bases not matched to a gene: 7. This CDR3 has 14 residues. CDR1 MNHEY and CDR2 SVGAGI come from the germline V gene. The repertoire was sequenced with immunoSEQ multiplex PCR; TCRdb's copy has only in-frame clones and lacks some. This table has almost 95,000 clones, 80% to 85% appearing once. The chain couples TRBV6-5 to TRBJ1-2; 9 positions agree with TRBD1. The receptor was derived from a man between 60 and 75 years old with acute or convalescent COVID-19. Specimen: peripheral blood. The CDR3 protein is CASSYRQGVSGYTF. The CDR3 DNA follows: TGTGCCAGCAGTTATCGACAGGGGGTATCCGGCTACACCTTC.